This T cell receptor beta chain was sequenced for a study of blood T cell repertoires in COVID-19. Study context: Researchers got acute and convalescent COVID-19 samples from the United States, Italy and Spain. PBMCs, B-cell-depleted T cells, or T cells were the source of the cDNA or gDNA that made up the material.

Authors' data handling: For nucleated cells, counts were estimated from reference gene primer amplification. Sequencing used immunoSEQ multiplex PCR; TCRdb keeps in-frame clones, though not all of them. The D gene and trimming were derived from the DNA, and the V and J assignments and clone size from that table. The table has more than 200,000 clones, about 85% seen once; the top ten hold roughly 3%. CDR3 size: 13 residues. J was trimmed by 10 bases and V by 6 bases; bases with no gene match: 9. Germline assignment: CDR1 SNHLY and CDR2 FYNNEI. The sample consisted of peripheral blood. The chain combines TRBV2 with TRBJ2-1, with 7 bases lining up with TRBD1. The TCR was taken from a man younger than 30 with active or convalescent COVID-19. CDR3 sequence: CASRYRGLREQFF. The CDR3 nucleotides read TGTGCCAGCAGGTACAGGGGTTTGAGGGAGCAGTTCTTC.